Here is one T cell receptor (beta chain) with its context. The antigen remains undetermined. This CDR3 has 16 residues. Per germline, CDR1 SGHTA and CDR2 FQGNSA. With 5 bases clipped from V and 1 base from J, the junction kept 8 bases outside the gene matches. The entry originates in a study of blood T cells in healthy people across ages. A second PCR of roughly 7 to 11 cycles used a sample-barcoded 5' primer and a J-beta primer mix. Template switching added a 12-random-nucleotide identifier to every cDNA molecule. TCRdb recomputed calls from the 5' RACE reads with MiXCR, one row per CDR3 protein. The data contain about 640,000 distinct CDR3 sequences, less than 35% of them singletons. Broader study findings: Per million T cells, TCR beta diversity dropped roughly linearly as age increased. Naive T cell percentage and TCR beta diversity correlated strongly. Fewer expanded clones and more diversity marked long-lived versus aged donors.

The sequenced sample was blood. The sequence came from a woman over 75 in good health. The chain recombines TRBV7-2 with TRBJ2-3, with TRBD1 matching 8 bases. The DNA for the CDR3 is TGTGCCAGCAGCGCTCAGGGGGCCGGGGGCACAGATACGCAGTATTTT. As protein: CASSAQGAGGTDTQYF.